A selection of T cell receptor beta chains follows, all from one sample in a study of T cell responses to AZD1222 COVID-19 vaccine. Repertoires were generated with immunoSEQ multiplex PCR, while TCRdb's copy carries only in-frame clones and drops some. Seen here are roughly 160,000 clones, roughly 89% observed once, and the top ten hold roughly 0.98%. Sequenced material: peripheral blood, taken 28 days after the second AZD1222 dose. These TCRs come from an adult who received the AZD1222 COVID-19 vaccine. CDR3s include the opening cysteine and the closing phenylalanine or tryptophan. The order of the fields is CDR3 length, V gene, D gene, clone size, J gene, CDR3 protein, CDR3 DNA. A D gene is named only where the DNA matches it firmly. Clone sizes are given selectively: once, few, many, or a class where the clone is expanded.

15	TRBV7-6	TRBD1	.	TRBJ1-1	CASSPSGGFGTEAFF	TGTGCCAGCAGCCCCTCAGGGGGGTTTGGCACTGAAGCTTTCTTT
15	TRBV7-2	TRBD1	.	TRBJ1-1	CASSSRGGGRTEAFF	TGTGCCAGCAGCTCCCGAGGAGGGGGCAGGACTGAAGCTTTCTTT
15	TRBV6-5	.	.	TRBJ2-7	CASSYSEKTDYEQYF	TGTGCCAGCAGTTACTCGGAGAAAACGGACTACGAGCAGTACTTC
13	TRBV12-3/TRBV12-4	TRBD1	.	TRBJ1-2	CASSPGTGNGYTF	TGTGCCAGCAGTCCCGGGACAGGGAACGGCTACACCTTC
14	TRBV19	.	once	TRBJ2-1	CASSRTTPYNEQFF	TGTGCCAGTAGTAGGACTACACCCTACAATGAGCAGTTCTTC
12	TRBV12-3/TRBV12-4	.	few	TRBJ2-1	CASNPGLNEQFF	TGTGCCAGCAACCCGGGCCTCAATGAGCAGTTCTTC
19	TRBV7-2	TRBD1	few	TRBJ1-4	CASSIRLSGTGRANEKLFF	TGTGCCAGCAGCATAAGACTGTCCGGGACAGGAAGGGCTAATGAAAAACTGTTTTTT
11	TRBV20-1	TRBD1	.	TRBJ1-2	CSAPGQYGYTF	TGCAGTGCCCCGGGACAGTACGGCTACACCTTC
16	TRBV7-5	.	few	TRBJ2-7	CARSLGGRDRGHEQYF	TGTGCCAGAAGCTTAGGAGGGAGGGACAGGGGGCACGAGCAGTACTTC
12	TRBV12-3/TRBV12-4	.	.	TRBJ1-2	CASSPGGYGYTF	TGTGCCAGCAGTCCCGGAGGCTATGGCTACACCTTC
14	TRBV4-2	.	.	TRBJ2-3	CASSHGTLTDTQYF	TGTGCCAGCAGCCATGGGACCTTGACAGATACGCAGTATTTT
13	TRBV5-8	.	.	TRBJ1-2	CASSLGPEQGYTF	TGTGCCAGCAGCTTGGGGCCAGAGCAAGGCTACACCTTC
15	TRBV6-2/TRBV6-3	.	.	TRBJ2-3	CASSLVGRGTDTQYF	TGTGCCAGCAGTCTGGTGGGCAGGGGAACAGATACGCAGTATTTT
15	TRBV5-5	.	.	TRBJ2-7	CASSPGQGFTYEQYF	TGTGCCAGCAGCCCGGGACAAGGGTTCACCTACGAGCAGTACTTC
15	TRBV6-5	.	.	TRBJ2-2	CASSYWSKLTGELFF	TGTGCCAGCAGTTACTGGTCAAAGCTCACCGGGGAGCTGTTTTTT
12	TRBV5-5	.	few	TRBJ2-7	CASSLTAYEQYF	TGTGCCAGCAGCTTGACAGCCTACGAGCAGTACTTC
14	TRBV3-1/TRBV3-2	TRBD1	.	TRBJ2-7	CASSLRTGRHEQYF	TGTGCCAGCAGCCTCCGGACAGGGAGGCACGAGCAGTACTTC
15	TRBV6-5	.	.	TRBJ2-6	CASSRGGSGANVLTF	TGTGCCAGCAGCCGAGGCGGCTCTGGGGCCAACGTCCTGACTTTC
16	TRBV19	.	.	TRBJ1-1	CASSNSQGMGNTEAFF	TGTGCCAGTAGTAACTCCCAGGGAATGGGGAACACTGAAGCTTTCTTT
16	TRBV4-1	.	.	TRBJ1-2	CASSQLDMGLTGGYTF	TGCGCCAGCAGCCAACTTGACATGGGGCTCACTGGTGGCTACACCTTC
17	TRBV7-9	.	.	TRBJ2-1	CASSPEIGGWPANEQFF	TGTGCCAGCAGCCCGGAAATTGGGGGTTGGCCGGCCAATGAGCAGTTCTTC
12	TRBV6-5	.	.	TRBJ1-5	CASITGNQPQHF	TGTGCCAGCATCACGGGGAATCAGCCCCAGCATTTT
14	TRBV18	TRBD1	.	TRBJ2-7	CASSSGQGSYEQYF	TGTGCCAGCTCATCGGGACAGGGATCCTACGAGCAGTACTTC
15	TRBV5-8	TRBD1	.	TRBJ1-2	CASSSQGIRYYGYTF	TGTGCCAGCAGCTCACAGGGGATCCGGTACTATGGCTACACCTTC
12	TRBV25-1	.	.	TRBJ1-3	CASSALGNTIYF	TGTGCCAGCAGTGCTCTTGGAAACACCATATATTTT
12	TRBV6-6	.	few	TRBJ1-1	CASSFRSTEAFF	TGTGCCAGCAGTTTTAGGTCCACTGAAGCTTTCTTT
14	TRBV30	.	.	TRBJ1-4	CAWSVGDSREKLFF	TGTGCCTGGAGTGTTGGGGATTCGCGAGAAAAACTGTTTTTT
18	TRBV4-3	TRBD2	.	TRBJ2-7	CASSQGLAGGLSSYEQYF	TGCGCCAGCAGCCAAGGACTAGCGGGGGGCCTTAGCTCCTACGAGCAGTACTTC
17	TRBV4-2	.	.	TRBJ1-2	CASSQDVVGRADYGYTF	TGTGCCAGCAGCCAAGATGTGGTGGGCAGGGCAGACTATGGCTACACCTTC
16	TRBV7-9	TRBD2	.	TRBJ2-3	CASSLMGGTSTDTQYF	TGTGCCAGCAGCTTAATGGGGGGGACTAGCACAGATACGCAGTATTTT
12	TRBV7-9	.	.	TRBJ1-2	CASSLSSYGYTF	TGTGCCAGCAGCTTATCCTCCTATGGCTACACCTTC
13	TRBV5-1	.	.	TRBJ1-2	CASSPTGTYGYTF	TGCGCCAGCAGCCCCACCGGGACCTATGGCTACACCTTC
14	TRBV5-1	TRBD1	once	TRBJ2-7	CASSTRDRHYEQYF	TGCGCCAGCAGTACCCGGGACAGGCATTACGAGCAGTACTTC
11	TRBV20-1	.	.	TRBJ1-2	CSVRRDYGYTF	TGCAGTGTCAGAAGGGACTATGGCTACACCTTC
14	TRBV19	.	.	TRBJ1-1	CASSPLPTNTEAFF	TGTGCCAGTAGTCCCCTGCCGACGAACACTGAAGCTTTCTTT
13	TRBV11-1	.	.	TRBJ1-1	CASSLNSVTEAFF	TGTGCCAGCAGCTTAAACAGCGTCACTGAAGCTTTCTTT
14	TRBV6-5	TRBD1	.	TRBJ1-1	CASRGQGRTFEAFF	TGTGCCAGCAGGGGACAGGGACGGACCTTTGAAGCTTTCTTT
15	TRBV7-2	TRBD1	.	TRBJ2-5	CASSLGRTGQETQYF	TGTGCCAGCAGCTTAGGGAGGACAGGACAAGAGACCCAGTACTTC
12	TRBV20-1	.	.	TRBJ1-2	CSASDRLGGYTF	TGCAGTGCTAGTGACCGACTGGGTGGCTACACCTTC